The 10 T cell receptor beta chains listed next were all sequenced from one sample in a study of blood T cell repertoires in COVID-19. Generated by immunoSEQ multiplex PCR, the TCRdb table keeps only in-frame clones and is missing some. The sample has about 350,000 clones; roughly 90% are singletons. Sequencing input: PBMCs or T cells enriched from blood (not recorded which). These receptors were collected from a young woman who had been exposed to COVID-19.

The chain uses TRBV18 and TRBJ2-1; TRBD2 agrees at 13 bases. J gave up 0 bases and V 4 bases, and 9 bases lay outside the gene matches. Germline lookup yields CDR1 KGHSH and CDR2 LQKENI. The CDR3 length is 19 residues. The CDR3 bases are TGTGCCAGCTCACTATACACTAGCGGGAGGGCCCCCTCCTACAATGAGCAGTTCTTC. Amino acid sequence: CASSLYTSGRAPSYNEQFF.

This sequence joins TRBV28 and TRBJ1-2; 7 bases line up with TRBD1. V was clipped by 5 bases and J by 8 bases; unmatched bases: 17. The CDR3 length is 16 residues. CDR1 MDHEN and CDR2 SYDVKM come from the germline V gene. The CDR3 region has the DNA TGTGCCAGCAGTCCGACTTTGGGACAGAGTAGTTTCGGCTACACCTTC. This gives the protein CASSPTLGQSSFGYTF.

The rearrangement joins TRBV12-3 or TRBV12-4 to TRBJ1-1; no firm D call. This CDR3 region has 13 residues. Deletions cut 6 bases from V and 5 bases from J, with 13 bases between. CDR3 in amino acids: CASSLGKRTEAFF. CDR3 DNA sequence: TGTGCCAGCAGCCTCGGAAAGAGGACTGAAGCTTTCTTT.

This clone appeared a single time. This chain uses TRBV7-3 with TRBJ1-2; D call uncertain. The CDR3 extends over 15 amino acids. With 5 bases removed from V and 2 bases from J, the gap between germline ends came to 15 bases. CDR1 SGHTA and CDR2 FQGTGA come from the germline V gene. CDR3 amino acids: CASSPRGGRNYGYTF. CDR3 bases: TGTGCCAGCAGCCCTCGTGGAGGGAGAAACTATGGCTACACCTTC.

The CDR3, as DNA: TGTGCCACCGGGACAGGGGAGCGCTCAGACGCCTATCAGCCCCAGCATTTT. Protein: CATGTGERSDAYQPQHF. The rearrangement links TRBV24-1 to TRBJ1-5; 10 bases line up with TRBD1. There are 17 residues in the CDR3. Germline CDR1 is KGHDR and CDR2 is SFDVKD. The V segment lost 9 bases and the J segment 5 bases; nucleotides outside the gene matches: 15.

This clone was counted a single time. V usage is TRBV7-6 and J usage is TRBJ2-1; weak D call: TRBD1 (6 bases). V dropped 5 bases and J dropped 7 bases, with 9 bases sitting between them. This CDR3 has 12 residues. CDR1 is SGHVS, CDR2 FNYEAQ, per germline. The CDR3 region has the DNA TGTGCCAGCAGCCCAGGGGCGAATGAGCAGTTCTTC. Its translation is CASSPGANEQFF.

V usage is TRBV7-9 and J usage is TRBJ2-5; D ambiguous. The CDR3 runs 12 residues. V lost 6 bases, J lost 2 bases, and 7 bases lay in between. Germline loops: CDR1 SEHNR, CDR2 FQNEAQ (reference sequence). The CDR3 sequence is CASSFKQETQYF. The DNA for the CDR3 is TGTGCCAGCAGTTTTAAACAAGAGACCCAGTACTTC.

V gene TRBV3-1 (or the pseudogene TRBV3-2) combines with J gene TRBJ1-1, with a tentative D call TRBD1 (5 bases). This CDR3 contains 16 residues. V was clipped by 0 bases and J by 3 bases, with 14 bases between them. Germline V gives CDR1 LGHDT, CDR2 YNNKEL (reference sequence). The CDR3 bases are TGTGCCAGCAGCCAAGATCCAGTATGGGGGGACACTGAAGCTTTCTTT. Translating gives CASSQDPVWGDTEAFF.

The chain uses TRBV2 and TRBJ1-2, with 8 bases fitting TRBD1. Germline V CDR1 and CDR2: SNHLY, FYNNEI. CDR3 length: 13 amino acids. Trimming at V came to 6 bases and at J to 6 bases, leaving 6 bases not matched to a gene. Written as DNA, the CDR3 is TGTGCCAGCAGGGAGGACAGGGTCAATGGCTACACCTTC. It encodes CASREDRVNGYTF.

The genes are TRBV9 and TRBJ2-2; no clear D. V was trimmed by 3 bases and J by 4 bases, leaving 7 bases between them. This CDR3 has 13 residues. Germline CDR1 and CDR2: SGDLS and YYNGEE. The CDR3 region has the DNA TGTGCCAGCAGCGCCCGTTTCACCGGGGAGCTGTTTTTT. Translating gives CASSARFTGELFF.